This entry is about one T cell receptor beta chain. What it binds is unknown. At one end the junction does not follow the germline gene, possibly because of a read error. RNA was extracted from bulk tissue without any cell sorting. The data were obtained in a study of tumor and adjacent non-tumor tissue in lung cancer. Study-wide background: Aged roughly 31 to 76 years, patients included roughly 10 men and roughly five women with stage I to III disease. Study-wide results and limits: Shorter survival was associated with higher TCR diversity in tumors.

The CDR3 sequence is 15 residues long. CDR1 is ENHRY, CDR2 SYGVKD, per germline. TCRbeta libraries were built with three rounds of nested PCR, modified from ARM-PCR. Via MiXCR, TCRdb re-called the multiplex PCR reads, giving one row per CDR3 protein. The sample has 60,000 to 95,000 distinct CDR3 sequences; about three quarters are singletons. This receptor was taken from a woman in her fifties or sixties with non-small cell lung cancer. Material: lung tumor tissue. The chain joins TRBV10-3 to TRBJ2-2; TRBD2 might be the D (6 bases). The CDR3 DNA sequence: TGTGCCATCAGTGTACTAGCAGCGAACACCGGGGAGCGGTTTTTT. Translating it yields CAISVLAANTGERFF.